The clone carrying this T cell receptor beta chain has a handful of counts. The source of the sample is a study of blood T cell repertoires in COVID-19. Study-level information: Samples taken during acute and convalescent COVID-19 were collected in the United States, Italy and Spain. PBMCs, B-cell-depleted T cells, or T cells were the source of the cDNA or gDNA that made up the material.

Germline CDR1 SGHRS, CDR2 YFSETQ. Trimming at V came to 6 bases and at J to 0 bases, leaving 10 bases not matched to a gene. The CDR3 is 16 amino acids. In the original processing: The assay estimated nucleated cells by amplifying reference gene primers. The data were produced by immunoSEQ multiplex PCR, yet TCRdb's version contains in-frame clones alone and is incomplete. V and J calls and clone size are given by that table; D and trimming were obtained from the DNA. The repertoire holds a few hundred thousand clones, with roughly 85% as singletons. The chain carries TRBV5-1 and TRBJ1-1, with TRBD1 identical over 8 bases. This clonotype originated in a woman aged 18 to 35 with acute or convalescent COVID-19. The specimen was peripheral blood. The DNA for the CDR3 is TGCGCCAGCAAAACGGACAGGGCTCTAATGAACACTGAAGCTTTCTTT. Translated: CASKTDRALMNTEAFF.